Reported below is one T cell receptor beta chain. This sample is drawn from a study of T cell changes during pregnancy in multiple sclerosis. There are 15 residues in the CDR3. CDR1 is SGHRS and CDR2 is YFSETQ in the germline V gene. V shed 1 base, J shed 3 bases, and the junction held 3 bases outside the gene matches. The assay was immunoSEQ multiplex PCR, and TCRdb's table has in-frame clones only and misses some. Of roughly 38,000 clones in the sample, 90% were seen once. The chain has TRBV5-1 and TRBJ2-3; 9 positions match TRBD2. This receptor was taken from a female donor in good health, enrolled as a control in a pregnancy study. The specimen comprised peripheral blood, sampled in the third trimester of pregnancy. The CDR3 protein is CASSLRGLATDTQYF. CDR3 nucleotides: TGCGCCAGCAGCTTGAGGGGACTAGCAACAGATACGCAGTATTTT. Combining the CDR3 with reference TRBV5-1 and TRBJ2-3 gives the whole variable domain KAGVTQTPRYLIKTRGQQVTLSCSPISGHRSVSWYQQTPGQGLQFLFEYFSETQRNKGNFPGRFSGRQFSNSRSEMNVSTLELGDSALYLCASSLRGLATDTQYFGPGTRLTVL.